This entry lists 20 T cell receptor beta chains sequenced from one sample in a study of T cell changes during pregnancy in multiple sclerosis. The repertoire was sequenced with immunoSEQ multiplex PCR; TCRdb's copy has only in-frame clones and lacks some. The table lists about 50,000 clones, approximately 94% of them singletons, with roughly 5% in the top ten. Sequencing used CD8+ T cells from peripheral blood mononuclear cells, obtained before pregnancy. These receptors came from a female donor with multiple sclerosis, enrolled in a pregnancy study.

This chain joins TRBV10-3 and TRBJ2-5; D is possibly TRBD2 (6 bases). The CDR3 loop spans 13 amino acids. Trimming left V 4 bases short and J 5 bases short, with 11 bases between. CDR1 is ENHRY and CDR2 is SYGVKD in the germline V gene. The CDR3 protein is CAISGPGVETQYF. CDR3 DNA: TGTGCCATCAGTGGCCCGGGGGTTGAGACCCAGTACTTC.

The gene calls are TRBV27 and TRBJ2-1; tentatively, D is TRBD1 (6 bases). The CDR3 runs to 13 residues. Between the trimmed V and J ends, which lost 0 bases and 9 bases, there was a span of 9 bases. The germline V gene has CDR1 MNHEY and CDR2 SMNVEV (reference sequence). The CDR3 DNA sequence: TGTGCCAGCAGTTTATCAGGGGGAGTTGAGCAGTTCTTC. It encodes CASSLSGGVEQFF.

The chain joins TRBV19 to TRBJ2-7, with D maybe TRBD1 (6 bases). The CDR3 spans 15 residues. Germline-derived CDR1 and CDR2 are LNHDA and SQIVND (reference sequence). Trimming took off 6 bases at V and 0 bases at J, with 15 bases between the two ends. The CDR3 spells CASRIRDIGSYEQYF. CDR3 in DNA: TGTGCCAGTAGGATCCGGGACATAGGCTCCTACGAGCAGTACTTC.

CDR3 region: CASSLVSSTDTQYF. In DNA form, the CDR3 reads TGTGCCAGCAGCTTAGTGTCTAGCACAGATACGCAGTATTTT. This sequence joins TRBV7-8 and TRBJ2-3; D is ambiguous. Germline CDR1 SGHVS, CDR2 FQNEAQ. There are 14 residues in the CDR3. Trimming took 1 base from V and 0 from J, leaving 5 bases between them.

V gene TRBV6-4 combines with J gene TRBJ2-6; no clear D. Germline CDR1 and CDR2: MRHNA and SNTAGT. V dropped 4 bases and J dropped 0 bases, with 10 bases sitting between them. This CDR3 has 16 residues. Written as DNA, the CDR3 is TGTGCCAGCAGTGCTAAGACAAGCTCTGGGGCCAACGTCCTGACTTTC. This encodes CASSAKTSSGANVLTF.

The rearrangement joins TRBV5-6 to TRBJ2-2, with D maybe TRBD2 (6 bases). CDR3 length: 14 amino acids. Trimming removed 2 bases from V and 6 bases from J, with 11 bases in between. Germline loops: CDR1 SGHDT, CDR2 YYEEEE. Here the CDR3 DNA reads TGTGCCAGCAGCTTTGCGGCGGGGCCCGGGGAGCTGTTTTTT. It yields the protein CASSFAAGPGELFF.

The genes are TRBV18 and TRBJ2-3; no firm D call. Germline lookup yields CDR1 KGHSH and CDR2 LQKENI. This CDR3 is built from 12 residues. The V and J ends lost 6 bases and 3 bases respectively, with 7 bases between them. In DNA, the CDR3 is TGTGCCAGCTCCGAACTAACAGATACGCAGTATTTT. Amino acid sequence: CASSELTDTQYF.

The V gene is TRBV19, the J gene TRBJ2-1; a weak D match, TRBD1 (6 bases). Germline V CDR1 and CDR2: LNHDA, SQIVND (reference sequence). With 3 bases removed from V and 7 bases from J, the gap between germline ends came to 10 bases. CDR3 length: 13 residues. In DNA, the CDR3 is TGTGCCAGTAGTATGTACAGGGAAAATGAGCAGTTCTTC. This translates into CASSMYRENEQFF.

This clone was recorded only once. The chain links TRBV11-2 to TRBJ2-7; the D is unclear. In germline, CDR1 is SGHAT, CDR2 FQNNGV. CDR3 length equals 15 residues. Trimming took off 0 bases at V and 3 bases at J, with 12 bases between the two ends. The chain's CDR3 is CASSLDLAVFYEQYF. DNA of the CDR3: TGTGCCAGCAGCTTAGATTTGGCAGTATTCTACGAGCAGTACTTC.

The V gene is TRBV2, the J gene TRBJ2-5; no firm D call. Germline CDR1 is SNHLY and CDR2 is FYNNEI. The CDR3 runs 12 residues. V was clipped by 7 bases and J by 5 bases, with 11 bases between them. The CDR3 is CASITGWETQYF. CDR3 nucleotide sequence: TGTGCCAGCATAACCGGGTGGGAGACCCAGTACTTC.

The chain employs TRBV10-3 and TRBJ1-2; 10 bases line up with TRBD1. This CDR3 has 15 amino acids. Germline lookup yields CDR1 ENHRY and CDR2 SYGVKD. With 1 base clipped from V and 6 bases from J, the junction kept 5 bases outside the gene matches. CDR3 nucleotide sequence: TGTGCCATCAGTGAGTTAGCGACAGGGGGCGATGGCTACACCTTC. Residues: CAISELATGGDGYTF.

A note on this clone: Other nucleotide sequences in the sample specify the same CDR3. The chain combines TRBV2 with TRBJ1-2; possible D gene TRBD1, 6 bases. CDR1 is SNHLY and CDR2 is FYNNEI in the germline V gene. The V gene lost 8 bases and the J gene lost 5 bases, with 12 bases spanning the gap. The CDR3 contains 12 residues. In DNA, the CDR3 is TGTGCCAGCCTCACAGGGCGGTATGGCTACACCTTC. It specifies CASLTGRYGYTF.

The chain recombines TRBV7-2 with TRBJ2-2; 7 bases fit TRBD1. The germline gives CDR1 SGHTA, CDR2 FQGNSA. V was pared by 6 bases and J by 3 bases, with 4 bases of the junction left unmatched. The CDR3 sequence is 14 residues long. Here the CDR3 reads CASSWTGDTGELFF. DNA of the CDR3: TGTGCCAGCAGTTGGACAGGTGACACCGGGGAGCTGTTTTTT.

This clone was recorded once. The chain carries TRBV13 and TRBJ2-3, with 14 bases matching TRBD2. Germline CDR1 and CDR2: PRHDT and FYEKMQ (reference sequence). CDR3 length: 17 residues. J lost 3 bases, V lost 5 bases, and 7 bases had no gene match. The CDR3 here is CASSPGLAGVGTDTQYF. In DNA form, the CDR3 reads TGTGCCAGCAGCCCGGGACTAGCGGGAGTCGGGACAGATACGCAGTATTTT. The full variable domain, rest sourced from reference TRBV13 and TRBJ2-3, is AAGVIQSPRHLIKEKRETATLKCYPIPRHDTVYWYQQGPGQDPQFLISFYEKMQSDKGSIPDRFSAQQFSDYHSELNMSSLELGDSALYFCASSPGLAGVGTDTQYFGPGTRLTVL.

As for this clone: Other DNA sequences in this sample translate to the same CDR3. The chain employs TRBV7-6 and TRBJ1-1, with a tentative D call TRBD1 (5 bases). There are 14 residues in the CDR3. Germline assignment: CDR1 SGHVS and CDR2 FNYEAQ. Trimming cost V 1 base and J 3 bases, with 9 bases left between them. CDR3: CASSLVGGDTEAFF. CDR3 sequence (DNA): TGTGCCAGCAGCTTAGTCGGGGGTGACACTGAAGCTTTCTTT. Based on the CDR3 plus reference TRBV7-6 and TRBJ1-1, the full variable domain is GAGVSQSPRYKVTKRGQDVALRCDPISGHVSLYWYRQALGQGPEFLTYFNYEAQQDKSGLPNDRFSAERPEGSISTLTIQRTEQRDSAMYRCASSLVGGDTEAFFGQGTRLTVV.

This chain connects TRBV7-6 to TRBJ1-2; possibly TRBD1 for D (5 bases). V lost 0 bases and J 6 bases, leaving 11 bases between the germline ends. The CDR3 totals 14 residues. Looked up from germline, CDR1 is SGHVS and CDR2 is FNYEAQ. This CDR3 is CASSLAAGSDGYTF. The CDR3 DNA reads as TGTGCCAGCAGCTTAGCCGCAGGGTCGGATGGCTACACCTTC.

DNA for the CDR3: TGTGCCATCAGCACGGGGGAGGATCAGCCCCAGCATTTT. Translation gives CAISTGEDQPQHF. This sequence joins TRBV10-3 and TRBJ1-5; a weak D match, TRBD1 (5 bases). The V end lost 6 bases, the J end lost 5 bases, and 11 bases lay between the germline ends. CDR1 is ENHRY and CDR2 is SYGVKD in the germline V gene. The CDR3 runs 13 residues.

This rearrangement joins TRBV9 to TRBJ2-7; no firm D call. Germline V gene sequence: CDR1 SGDLS, CDR2 YYNGEE. This CDR3 spans 13 amino acids. Trimming shortened V by 0 bases and J by 4 bases, and 8 bases separated the two germline ends. For the CDR3, the DNA is TGTGCCAGCAGCGTAGGCGTCGAGTACGAGCAGTACTTC. Protein sequence: CASSVGVEYEQYF.

J is TRBJ2-5 and V is TRBV27; 10 bases are a match to TRBD2. Germline CDR1 is MNHEY and CDR2 is SMNVEV (reference sequence). The CDR3 extends over 14 amino acids. With 4 bases clipped from V and 5 bases from J, the junction kept 4 bases outside the gene matches. The CDR3 is CASSWFSGGETQYF. DNA for the CDR3: TGTGCCAGCAGTTGGTTTAGCGGGGGGGAGACCCAGTACTTC.

The V call is TRBV29-1, the J call TRBJ2-7; the match to TRBD2 covers 8 bases. The germline gives CDR1 SQVTM, CDR2 ANQGSEA. The CDR3 is 17 amino acids. The J segment lost 0 bases and the V segment lost 1 base, leaving 11 bases of the junction unmatched. In DNA form, the CDR3 reads TGCAGCGTTGAAGCGACAACTAGCGGTTATCACTCCTACGAGCAGTACTTC. Its translation: CSVEATTSGYHSYEQYF.